This T cell receptor beta chain was sequenced during a study of cytomegalovirus exposure and HLA in healthy donors. Study-wide results and limits: As a later analysis showed, a missense DCLRE1C variant was linked to trimming of TCR beta V- and J-genes.

The PCR was carried out with 60 Vbeta primers and 13 Jbeta primers. Profiled with immunoSEQ multiplex PCR; TCRdb holds only in-frame clones, not every one. The data contain around 200,000 clones, about 79% of them singletons. J lost 1 base, V lost 2 bases, and 4 bases had no gene match. Looked up from germline, CDR1 is SQVTM and CDR2 is ANQGSEA. The CDR3 sequence is 14 residues long. Concerning this clone itself: Its antigen is not identified.

The rearrangement uses TRBV29-1 and TRBJ1-1; 7 nucleotides align to TRBD1. Sequenced sample: PBMCs. The source is a girl aged 2-10 years in good health and CMV-seropositive. As DNA, the CDR3 is TGCAGCGTTGAAAAGGGACAGACGAACACTGAAGCTTTCTTT. Its translation: CSVEKGQTNTEAFF.